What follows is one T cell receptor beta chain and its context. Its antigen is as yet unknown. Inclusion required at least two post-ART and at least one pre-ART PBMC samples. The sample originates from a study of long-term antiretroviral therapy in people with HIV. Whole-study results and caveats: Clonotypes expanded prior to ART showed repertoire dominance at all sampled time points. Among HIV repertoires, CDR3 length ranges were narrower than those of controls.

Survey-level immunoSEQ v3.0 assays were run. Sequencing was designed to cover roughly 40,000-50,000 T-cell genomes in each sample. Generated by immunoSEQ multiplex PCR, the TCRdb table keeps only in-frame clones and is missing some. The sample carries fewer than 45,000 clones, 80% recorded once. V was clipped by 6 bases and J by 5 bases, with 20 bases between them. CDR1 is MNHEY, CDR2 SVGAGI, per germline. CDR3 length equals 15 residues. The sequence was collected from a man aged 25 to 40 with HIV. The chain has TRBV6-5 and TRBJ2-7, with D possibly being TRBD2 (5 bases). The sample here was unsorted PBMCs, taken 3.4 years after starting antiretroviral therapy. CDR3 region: CASSLDSGVGNEQYF. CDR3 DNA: TGTGCCAGCAGCCTGGATTCCGGGGTTGGCAACGAGCAGTACTTC.